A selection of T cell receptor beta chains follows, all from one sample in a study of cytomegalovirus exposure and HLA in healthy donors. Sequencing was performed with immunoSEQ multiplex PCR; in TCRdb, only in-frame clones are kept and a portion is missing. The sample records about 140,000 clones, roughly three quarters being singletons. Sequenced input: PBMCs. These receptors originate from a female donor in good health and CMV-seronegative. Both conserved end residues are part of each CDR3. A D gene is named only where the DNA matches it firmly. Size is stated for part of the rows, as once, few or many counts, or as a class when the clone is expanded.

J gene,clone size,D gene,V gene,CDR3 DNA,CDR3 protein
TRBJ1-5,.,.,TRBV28,TGTGCCAGCACCTGGGGTGGGGGCGGCAATCAGCCCCAGCATTTT,CASTWGGGGNQPQHF
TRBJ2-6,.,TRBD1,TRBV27,TGTGCCAGCAGGACAGGGGAGAGCTCTGGGGCCAACGTCCTGACTTTC,CASRTGESSGANVLTF
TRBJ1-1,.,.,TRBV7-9,TGTGCCAGCAAGAGGATGAACACTGAAGCTTTCTTT,CASKRMNTEAFF
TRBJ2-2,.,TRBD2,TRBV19,TGTGCCAGTAGTATATTGGCTAGCGGGAGAAACGGGGAGCTGTTTTTT,CASSILASGRNGELFF
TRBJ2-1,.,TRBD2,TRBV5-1,TGCGCCAGCAGGCCCGGGACTAGCCCCTACAATGAGCAGTTCTTC,CASRPGTSPYNEQFF
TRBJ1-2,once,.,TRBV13,TGTGCCAGCAGCTTAGGAACAGCTAACTATGGCTACACCTTC,CASSLGTANYGYTF
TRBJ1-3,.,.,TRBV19,TGTGCCAGTAAAGGGGATGCTGGAAACACCATATATTTT,CASKGDAGNTIYF
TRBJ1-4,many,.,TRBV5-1,TGCGCCAGCAGCTTGGTAGGTGCAGGGATGGAAAAACTGTTTTTT,CASSLVGAGMEKLFF
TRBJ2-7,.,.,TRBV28,TGTGCCAGCAGTTTATATGGACGAGGGAGGGGGTCCTACGAGCAGTACTTC,CASSLYGRGRGSYEQYF
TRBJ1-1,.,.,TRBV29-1,TGCAGCGTCGATGTTACAGTGAACACTGAAGCTTTCTTT,CSVDVTVNTEAFF
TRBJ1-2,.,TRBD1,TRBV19,TGTGCCAGTAGTCCTAGGGACAGAGCTAACTATGGCTACACCTTC,CASSPRDRANYGYTF
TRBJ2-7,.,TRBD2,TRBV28,TGTGCCAGCAGTTTTGCCGGGACTAGCAACGAGCAGTACTTC,CASSFAGTSNEQYF
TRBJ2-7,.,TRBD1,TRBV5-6,TGTGCCAGCAGGGGGATGGGACAGGGCCTCGCCAGGAGTGTCGAGCAGTACTTC,CASRGMGQGLARSVEQYF
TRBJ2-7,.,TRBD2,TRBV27,TGTGCCAGCAAAGTAGCGGGGCGACTCTCCTACGAGCAGTACTTC,CASKVAGRLSYEQYF
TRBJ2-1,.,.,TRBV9,TGTGCCAGCAGCGTAGTAGCTATTTACGGAGGCGAGCAGTTCTTC,CASSVVAIYGGEQFF
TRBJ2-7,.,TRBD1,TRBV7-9,TGTTCCAGCAGCTTGGACGGGACAGCGATAGCCTACGAGCAGTACTTC,CSSSLDGTAIAYEQYF
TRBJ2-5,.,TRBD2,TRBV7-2,TGTGCCAGCAGCCAGACGGGGGGGCCTGAGACCCAGTACTTC,CASSQTGGPETQYF
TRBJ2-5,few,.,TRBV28,TGTGCCAGCGGCCGACAGCTCCAAGAGACCCAGTACTTC,CASGRQLQETQYF
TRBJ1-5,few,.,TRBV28,TGTGCCAGCAGCCCCGGAGGGTCGGGGGTTGGTCAGCCCCAGCATTTT,CASSPGGSGVGQPQHF
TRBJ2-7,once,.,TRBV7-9,TGTGCCAGCAGCCGACAGTCAGTCGGCTACGAGCAGTACTTC,CASSRQSVGYEQYF
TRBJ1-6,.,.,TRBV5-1,TGCGCCAGCAGCTTGGGCCCCTCCAGGAATTCACCCCTCCACTTT,CASSLGPSRNSPLHF
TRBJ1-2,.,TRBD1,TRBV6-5,TGTGCCAGCAGGCCACAGGGGGCACACGGCTACACCTTC,CASRPQGAHGYTF
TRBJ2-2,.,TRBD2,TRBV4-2,TGTGCCAGCAGCCAACGGGCAGCCGGGGGGGCCGGGGAGCTGTTTTTT,CASSQRAAGGAGELFF
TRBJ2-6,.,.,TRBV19,TGTGCCAGAAGGGGGGGGTTCGCTGGGGCCAACGTCCTGACTTTC,CARRGGFAGANVLTF
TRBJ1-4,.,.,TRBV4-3,TGCGCCAGCAGCCAAATGGCAGGGGCTGGTGAAAAACTGTTTTTT,CASSQMAGAGEKLFF
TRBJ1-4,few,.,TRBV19,TGTGCCAGTAGCAGGGCGGCTAATGAAAAACTGTTTTTT,CASSRAANEKLFF
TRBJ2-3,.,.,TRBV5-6,TGTGCCAACAGCTTGCGTTCAGGGAAAACAGATACGCAGTATTTT,CANSLRSGKTDTQYF
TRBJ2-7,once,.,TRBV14,TGTGCCAGCAGCCCCCGCAGGGACTCCTACGAGCAGTACTTC,CASSPRRDSYEQYF
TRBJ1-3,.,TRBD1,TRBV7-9,TGTGCCAGCAGCCCAGAACAGGGGGCTAGCTCTGGAAACACCATATATTTT,CASSPEQGASSGNTIYF
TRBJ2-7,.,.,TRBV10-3,TGTGCCATCAGTGCTCCCCTCTCAAGTACGAGATACGAGCAGTACTTC,CAISAPLSSTRYEQYF